This T cell receptor beta chain stems from a study of cytomegalovirus exposure and HLA in healthy donors. The PCR had 60 Vbeta and 13 Jbeta primers. Here immunoSEQ multiplex PCR was the method, and the copy in TCRdb shows in-frame clones only, minus some. The data hold 110,000 to 150,000 clones, with around 79% observed a single time. This clone has more than one count but fewer than ten. The antigen remains undetermined. Overall study findings and caveats: High specificity and sensitivity for cytomegalovirus status were reported for the classifier. Specific recognition of CMV antigens was confirmed in vitro for a few chains (all CMV-associated). Later analysis showed TCR association rates varying by HLA locus, highest for DRB1 and lowest for HLA-C. Most TCR sequences were seen very rarely across donors, but some public TCRs occurred in many.

The TCR sequence derives from a male donor in good health and CMV-seronegative. Material for sequencing was PBMCs.

The CDR3 nucleotides read TGTGCCAGCAGCGTAGGGCAGGGGGCTCCCGGGGAGCTGTTTTTT. This gives the protein CASSVGQGAPGELFF. The V and J genes are TRBV9 and TRBJ2-2; 8 bases are shared with TRBD1. In germline, CDR1 is SGDLS, CDR2 YYNGEE. The CDR3 totals 15 residues. With V trimmed by 0 bases and J by 6 bases, 4 bases remained unmatched.